The clone carrying this T cell receptor (beta chain) was seen at least ten times. This specimen comes from a study of regulatory T cells in long-lasting Graves disease. CDR1 is KGHDR, CDR2 SFDVKD, per germline. Trimming took 2 bases from V and 1 from J; bases not matched to a gene: 2. There are 15 residues in the CDR3. The TCR beta library used iRepertoire HTBI primers with Arm-PCR amplification of CDR3. One entry per CDR3 protein, called by TCRdb with MiXCR from the multiplex PCR reads. Of more than 300,000 distinct CDR3 sequences in the sample, roughly 25% were seen once. Time point of the sample: persistent/refractory GD, antithyroid drugs over 5 years with positive TRAb. The authors made the TCR library using RNA they extracted from PBMCs.

This sample comprised peripheral blood mononuclear cells (PBMCs), obtained when the disease was refractory, from a patient treated with antithyroid drugs. This chain uses TRBV24-1 with TRBJ2-7; the match to TRBD2 covers 9 bases. The receptor was isolated from a woman in her thirties or forties with Graves disease. Here the CDR3 DNA reads TGTGCCACCAGTGATTCTAGCGGGACATCCTACGAGCAGTACTTC. This gives the protein CATSDSSGTSYEQYF.